The 24 T cell receptor beta chains below come from one sample, sequenced in a study of OX40 agonist ivuxolimab in advanced cancers. Measured with immunoSEQ multiplex PCR; TCRdb has only the in-frame clones, and not every one. The sample contains approximately 33,000 clones, 70% to 90% of which appear only once. Sequencing used CD4+ or CD8+ T cells sorted from blood, obtained in a trial of the OX40 agonist ivuxolimab. All receptors come from an adult with an advanced solid tumor such as melanoma, head and neck, liver or kidney cancer.

This clone was seen a few times. The gene calls are TRBV6-4 and TRBJ2-3, with D unclear. The germline gives CDR1 MRHNA, CDR2 SNTAGT. This CDR3 has 16 residues. V was pared by 5 bases and J by 6 bases, with 21 bases between. The CDR3 is CASSPGAGSTADTQYF. The CDR3 nucleotides read TGTGCCAGCAGTCCCGGAGCCGGGTCGACTGCGGATACGCAGTATTTT.

This clone is a singleton in its sample. The chain recombines TRBV29-1 with TRBJ1-1, with TRBD1 matching 7 bases. CDR3 length: 14 residues. The germline gives CDR1 SQVTM, CDR2 ANQGSEA. V shed 6 bases and J 2 bases; nucleotides not matched to a gene: 9. The CDR3 nucleotides read TGCAGCGTGGACTCTGGAGGGGGCAACACTGAAGCTTTCTTT. It specifies CSVDSGGGNTEAFF. Full variable domain (rest looked up from reference TRBV29-1 and TRBJ1-1): SAVISQKPSRDICQRGTSLTIQCQVDSQVTMMFWYRQQPGQSLTLIATANQGSEATYESGFVIDKFPISRPNLTFSTLTVSNMSPEDSSIYLCSVDSGGGNTEAFFGQGTRLTVV.

This clone was picked up a small number of times. The rearrangement joins TRBV27 to TRBJ1-1; TRBD1 might be the D (5 bases). Germline V gene data show CDR1 as MNHEY and CDR2 as SMNVEV (reference sequence). V shed 8 bases and J shed 0 bases, with 19 bases lying between them. CDR3 length: 16 amino acids. The CDR3 DNA sequence: TGTGCCAGCTCCTCCAGGGAAATAACCATGAACACTGAAGCTTTCTTT. This codes for CASSSREITMNTEAFF.

CDR3 residues: CSVEDPAYEQYF. The CDR3 DNA is TGCAGCGTTGAAGATCCTGCCTACGAGCAGTACTTC. V usage is TRBV29-1 and J usage is TRBJ2-7; D unclear. The CDR3 is made up of 12 amino acids. Deletions cut 0 bases from V and 2 bases from J, with 5 bases between. Germline values: CDR1 SQVTM, CDR2 ANQGSEA.

This clone has only a few counts. J is TRBJ2-7 and V is TRBV13, with D possibly TRBD1 on 6 matching bases. Looked up from germline, CDR1 is PRHDT and CDR2 is FYEKMQ (reference sequence). The CDR3 sequence is 14 residues long. V was clipped by 7 bases and J by 4 bases, with 17 bases between them. The CDR3 sequence is CASTSRQAQYEQYF. The CDR3 DNA sequence: TGTGCCAGCACTTCCAGACAGGCGCAATACGAGCAGTACTTC.

The rearrangement links TRBV27 to TRBJ2-3; no clear D. The CDR3 totals 13 residues. The V and J ends lost 2 bases and 1 base respectively, with 4 bases between them. Per germline, CDR1 MNHEY and CDR2 SMNVEV (reference sequence). The CDR3 is CASSLDGTDTQYF. The CDR3 DNA reads as TGTGCCAGCAGTTTAGATGGCACAGATACGCAGTATTTT.

This clone was counted once. V is TRBV6-5 and J is TRBJ1-4, with 7 bases matching TRBD1. After removal of 6 bases from V and 4 bases from J, the junction contained 8 bases not matched to a gene. The length of the CDR3 is 15 residues. CDR1 MNHEY and CDR2 SVGAGI come from the germline V gene. CDR3 nucleotide sequence: TGTGCCAGCAGCCCACGGGACAGCTTTAATGAAAAACTGTTTTTT. Translation gives CASSPRDSFNEKLFF.

The rearrangement joins TRBV28 to TRBJ2-5, with 8 bases matching TRBD2. V gave up 1 base and J gave up 2 bases; unmatched junction bases: 6. Germline values: CDR1 MDHEN, CDR2 SYDVKM. This CDR3 comprises 16 residues. The CDR3 DNA reads TGTGCCAGCAGTTTATTGCGGGAGGCAAGTCAAGAGACCCAGTACTTC. Protein: CASSLLREASQETQYF. The whole variable domain, remainder taken from reference TRBV28 and TRBJ2-5, is DVKVTQSSRYLVKRTGEKVFLECVQDMDHENMFWYRQDPGLGLRLIYFSYDVKMKEKGDIPEGYSVSREKKERFSLILESASTNQTSMYLCASSLLREASQETQYFGPGTRLLVL.

The chain carries TRBV5-1 and TRBJ2-1, with no clear D. The germline gives CDR1 SGHRS, CDR2 YFSETQ. The CDR3 loop spans 15 amino acids. V was pared by 4 bases and J by 2 bases, with 13 bases between. CDR3 in DNA: TGCGCCAGCAGCCCCTCTAGAGCCACCTACAATGAGCAGTTCTTC. Translated, it gives CASSPSRATYNEQFF.

The chain joins TRBV18 to TRBJ2-3; no clear D gene. V was cut by 1 base and J by 7 bases, with 12 bases left in between. There are 14 residues in the CDR3. Germline V CDR1 and CDR2: KGHSH, LQKENI. Written as DNA, the CDR3 is TGTGCCAGCTCACCACTAAGTACGGTAAATACGCAGTATTTT. Residues: CASSPLSTVNTQYF.

The V gene is TRBV9, the J gene TRBJ2-3; 12 nucleotides agree with TRBD1. The CDR3 length is 15 residues. V was pared by 5 bases and J by 5 bases, with 6 bases of the junction left unmatched. The germline V gene encodes CDR1 SGDLS and CDR2 YYNGEE. The DNA of the CDR3 is TGTGCCAGCAGACCGGGACAGGGGGCAGGAGATACGCAGTATTTT. Its protein is CASRPGQGAGDTQYF.

The chain combines TRBV7-2 with TRBJ2-2, with 9 bases identical to TRBD1. The V gene's germline CDR1 is SGHTA and CDR2 FQGNSA. The CDR3 covers 14 residues. The V and J ends lost 10 bases and 6 bases, in that order; junction bases with no gene match: 9. CDR3 sequence (DNA): TGTGCCACTCCGGGACAGGGAGAACCCGGGGAGCTGTTTTTT. The encoded protein is CATPGQGEPGELFF.

This clone was seen a single time. This sequence joins TRBV21-1 and TRBJ1-3; the table's TRBD1 call for D was not verified on the DNA. TRBV21-1 is recorded as a pseudogene. CDR3 length: 15 amino acids. CDR3 sequence: CASSKDRGSGNTIYF. CDR3 DNA sequence: TGTGCCAGCAGCAAAGACAGGGGTTCGGGAAACACCATATATTTT.

CDR3 nucleotides: TGTGCCAGCACCCCCTCGGGGACGTGGTACGAGCAGTACTTC. Protein sequence: CASTPSGTWYEQYF. The chain links TRBV28 to TRBJ2-7; either TRBD1 or TRBD2 may supply D (5 bases each). Trimming took off 7 bases at V and 4 bases at J, with 17 bases between the two ends. This CDR3 has 14 residues. The germline CDR1 and CDR2 sequences are MDHEN and SYDVKM.

V is TRBV6-1 and J is TRBJ2-3, with D perhaps assigned TRBD1 or TRBD2 (6 bases each). CDR1 MNHNS and CDR2 SASEGT come from the germline V gene. This CDR3 is built from 15 residues. Trimming removed 0 bases at V and 3 bases at J, with 10 bases between. Written as DNA, the CDR3 is TGTGCCAGCAGTGAAGCCCTAGGGGGGACAGATACGCAGTATTTT. This codes for CASSEALGGTDTQYF.

V and J are TRBV27 and TRBJ1-5, with no clear D. Germline V gives CDR1 MNHEY, CDR2 SMNVEV (reference sequence). V lost 5 bases to trimming and J lost 0 bases, with 11 bases between them. The CDR3 spans 15 residues. The CDR3 DNA reads TGTGCCAGCAGTCCCAGCATCTATAGCAATCAGCCCCAGCATTTT. Protein sequence: CASSPSIYSNQPQHF.

In DNA form, the CDR3 reads TGTGCCAGCAGCTTTGGGCAGGGTTCCTACGAGCAGTACTTC. This codes for CASSFGQGSYEQYF. The J gene is TRBJ2-7, the V gene TRBV11-2; tentative D call: TRBD1 (5 bases). The germline V and J ends were trimmed by 3 bases and 1 base, with 10 bases remaining between them. The CDR3 runs 14 residues. The germline V gene encodes CDR1 SGHAT and CDR2 FQNNGV. Full variable domain (rest looked up from reference TRBV11-2 and TRBJ2-7): EAGVAQSPRYKIIEKRQSVAFWCNPISGHATLYWYQQILGQGPKLLIQFQNNGVVDDSQLPKDRFSAERLKGVDSTLKIQPAKLEDSAVYLCASSFGQGSYEQYFGPGTRLTVT.

The J gene is TRBJ2-7, the V gene TRBV6-6, with no clear D. Looked up from germline, CDR1 is MNHNY and CDR2 is SVGAGI (reference sequence). The CDR3 is made up of 16 amino acids. V was trimmed by 2 bases and J by 1 base, leaving 15 bases between them. The CDR3 sequence is CASSYNPRNPSYEQYF. The CDR3 nucleotides read TGTGCCAGCAGTTACAACCCCAGGAATCCGTCCTACGAGCAGTACTTC.

The rearrangement links TRBV30 to TRBJ2-5; 8 bases align to TRBD2. CDR3 length equals 15 residues. Germline lookup yields CDR1 GTSNPN and CDR2 SVGIG (reference sequence). Trimming at V came to 3 bases and at J to 2 bases, leaving 8 bases not matched to a gene. CDR3 residues: CAWSRTSWGQETQYF. The CDR3 DNA sequence: TGTGCCTGGAGCCGGACTAGCTGGGGGCAAGAGACCCAGTACTTC.

J is TRBJ2-7 and V is TRBV4-1; 14 nucleotides agree with TRBD2. This CDR3 is built from 16 residues. Unmatched junction bases numbered 11, after V lost 6 bases and J lost 7 bases. CDR1 and CDR2 from the germline V gene are MGHRA and YSYEKL. The CDR3 coding sequence is TGCGCCAGCAGAGAAGAGCCGGGACTAGCGGGAGTGGAGCAGTACTTC. It translates to CASREEPGLAGVEQYF.

In DNA, the CDR3 is TGTGCCAGCAGCTCCTGGACCGAGGGCACTGAAGCTTTCTTT. It translates to CASSSWTEGTEAFF. The J gene is TRBJ1-1, the V gene TRBV7-9, with D unclear. The V gene lost 4 bases and the J gene lost 4 bases, with 13 bases spanning the gap. Germline V lookup: CDR1 SEHNR, CDR2 FQNEAQ (reference sequence). This CDR3 has 14 residues.

The chain combines TRBV7-2 with TRBJ1-3; D ambiguous. V lost 1 base and J 0 bases, leaving 10 bases between the germline ends. Germline assignment: CDR1 SGHTA and CDR2 FQGNSA. The length of the CDR3 is 16 residues. Written as DNA, the CDR3 is TGTGCCAGCAGCTTAGAGGCTCGGGGCTCTGGAAACACCATATATTTT. Amino acids: CASSLEARGSGNTIYF.

The gene calls are TRBV5-6 and TRBJ2-7; D is possibly TRBD1 or TRBD2 (5 bases each). CDR1 and CDR2 (germline): SGHDT, YYEEEE. Trimming took 0 bases from V and 0 from J, leaving 13 bases between them. The CDR3 covers 16 residues. CDR3 loop: CASSLERGRSSYEQYF. CDR3 sequence (DNA): TGTGCCAGCAGCTTGGAGAGGGGAAGAAGCTCCTACGAGCAGTACTTC.

In this sample, this clone turned up once. The chain links TRBV28 to TRBJ2-7; no definite D call. The CDR3 covers 14 residues. Germline V CDR1 and CDR2: MDHEN, SYDVKM. V lost 5 bases to trimming and J lost 4 bases, with 15 bases between them. The CDR3 nucleotides read TGTGCCAGCAGTCCCCCGGATCAAATTTACGAGCAGTACTTC. This gives the protein CASSPPDQIYEQYF.